A single sample gave rise to the 19 T cell receptor beta chains below, sequenced in a study of human T cells and chemical hapten exposure. TCRdb re-analysed the RACE reads in MiXCR, keeping a single row per CDR3 protein. The top ten clones hold approximately 2.3% of a sample with 150,000 to 200,000 distinct CDR3 sequences, 20% to 25% of them seen once. Time point denoted: patch test 3, about 24 weeks after DPC sensitization. The sample's treatment: therapeutic diphenylcyclopropenone sensitization with weekly scalp DPC. The material was whole blood, obtained in connection with sensitization to the hapten diphenylcyclopropenone (DPC). These receptors were collected from a woman aged 40 to 50 with alopecia areata. Some clones in this sample may be carry-over from other donors' samples.

This clonotype was counted only a few times. J is TRBJ1-1 and V is TRBV28; D call uncertain. The CDR3 sequence is 11 residues long. Germline values: CDR1 MDHEN, CDR2 SYDVKM. The ends were cut back, 5 bases at V and 11 bases at J, with 12 bases in the middle. The chain's CDR3 is CASSPGLGAFF. CDR3 in DNA: TGTGCCAGCAGTCCCGGCCTGGGGGCTTTCTTT.

The genes are TRBV11-2 and TRBJ1-6; no definite D call. The CDR3 runs to 12 residues. Germline V CDR1 and CDR2: SGHAT, FQNNGV. V was cut by 2 bases and J by 15 bases, with 11 bases left in between. In DNA, the CDR3 is TGTGCCAGCAGCTTAAGTCCTGGGATCCTCCACTTT. This encodes CASSLSPGILHF.

The DNA for the CDR3 is TGTGCCAGCAGTTCCACCCGAACCACAGATACGCAGTATTTT. Residues: CASSSTRTTDTQYF. The chain joins TRBV21-1 to TRBJ2-3. TRBV21-1 is a known pseudogene. CDR3 size: 14 residues.

The rearrangement links TRBV12-3 or TRBV12-4 to TRBJ2-5; 7 bases are shared with TRBD2. The CDR3 extends over 14 amino acids. Unmatched junction bases numbered 8, after V lost 5 bases and J lost 5 bases. The CDR3 loop reads CASSGGTMGETQYF. CDR3 DNA: TGTGCCAGCAGTGGGGGGACTATGGGGGAGACCCAGTACTTC.

As concerns this clonotype: A read error may explain this, as a much larger clone is one base away. For the CDR3, the DNA is TGCAGCGTTGAACTGGTGGTGGGCACTGAAGCTTTCTTT. Its protein is CSVELVVGTEAFF. V is TRBV29-1 and J is TRBJ1-1; D uncertain. Germline CDR1 is SQVTM and CDR2 is ANQGSEA. Trimming removed 2 bases at V and 4 bases at J, with 11 bases between. The CDR3 has 13 residues.

The chain has TRBV19 and TRBJ2-1, with 9 bases lining up with TRBD2. This CDR3 spans 16 amino acids. Trimming took 5 bases from V and 4 from J; bases not matched to a gene: 9. Per germline, CDR1 LNHDA and CDR2 SQIVND (reference sequence). The CDR3 region is CASSLLGGRAYNEQFF. The CDR3 DNA is TGTGCCAGTAGTCTTTTGGGCGGGAGGGCTTACAATGAGCAGTTCTTC.

This clonotype has just a few counts. CDR3 DNA: TGTGCCAGCAGCACTCCCTTGGAAGCGGGAGACCACAATGAGCAGTTCTTC. This encodes CASSTPLEAGDHNEQFF. The V and J genes are TRBV21-1 and TRBJ2-1; the table's D gene call, TRBD2, was not cross checked with the DNA. TRBV21-1 is a pseudogene. The CDR3 runs 17 residues.

This clonotype was found many times. This sequence joins TRBV5-6 and TRBJ2-7; D remains unclear. Germline CDR1 reads SGHDT; CDR2 reads YYEEEE. The CDR3 is 14 residues long. V was cut by 0 bases and J by 1 base, with 8 bases left in between. CDR3 residues: CASSLGHGSYEQYF. CDR3 sequence (DNA): TGTGCCAGCAGCTTGGGGCACGGATCCTACGAGCAGTACTTC.

The rearrangement uses TRBV20-1 and TRBJ1-5, with D possibly TRBD1 on 6 matching bases. Germline CDR1 reads DFQATT; CDR2 reads SNEGSKA (reference sequence). The CDR3 is 14 amino acids. Between the trimmed V and J ends, which lost 3 bases and 6 bases, there was a span of 15 bases. The CDR3, as DNA: TGCAGTGCTAGTTTGGGGGGGCAGGTTCAGCCCCAGCATTTT. Amino acid sequence: CSASLGGQVQPQHF.

At least ten counts were recorded for this clonotype. The V and J genes are TRBV7-9 and TRBJ2-1; D ambiguous. The germline V gene has CDR1 SEHNR and CDR2 FQNEAQ (reference sequence). The V end lost 4 bases, the J end lost 5 bases, and 6 bases lay between the germline ends. The length of the CDR3 is 12 residues. As DNA, the CDR3 is TGTGCCAGCAGCTCTCAAAACAATGAGCAGTTCTTC. This encodes CASSSQNNEQFF. The entire variable domain, with the rest obtained from reference TRBV7-9 and TRBJ2-1, is as follows: DTGVSQNPRHKITKRGQNVTFRCDPISEHNRLYWYRQTLGQGPEFLTYFQNEAQLEKSRLLSDRFSAERPKGSFSTLEIQRTEQGDSAMYLCASSSQNNEQFFGPGTRLTVL.

This chain links TRBV28 with TRBJ1-5; 7 bases align to TRBD1. Per the germline V gene, CDR1 is MDHEN and CDR2 is SYDVKM. The trim removed 5 bases at V and 1 base at J, leaving 5 bases unmatched. The CDR3 is 15 residues long. CDR3 coding DNA: TGTGCCAGCAGTCCTGACAGGGCCAGCAATCAGCCCCAGCATTTT. As protein: CASSPDRASNQPQHF.

The V and J genes are TRBV4-3 and TRBJ2-2; TRBD2 matches at 10 bases. This CDR3 spans 18 amino acids. V shed 0 bases, J shed 3 bases, and the junction held 7 bases outside the gene matches. Germline V gene lookup returns CDR1 LGHNA and CDR2 YSLEER. CDR3 amino acids: CASSQEVLAGFDTGELFF. In DNA form, the CDR3 reads TGCGCCAGCAGCCAAGAAGTACTAGCGGGATTCGACACCGGGGAGCTGTTTTTT.

This clonotype was counted only a few times. This chain connects TRBV6-2 or TRBV6-3 to TRBJ1-2, with 8 bases that match TRBD1. The germline CDR1 and CDR2 sequences are MNHEY and SVGEGT. The length of the CDR3 is 13 residues. V was pared by 6 bases and J by 9 bases, with 9 bases of the junction left unmatched. The CDR3 nucleotides read TGTGCCAGCAGCCCCGACAGGGGTGCCCGCTACACCTTC. Its translation is CASSPDRGARYTF.

Notes on this clonotype: A single base separates this from a much larger clone, so it may be a read error. V is TRBV29-1 and J is TRBJ2-7; D may be TRBD1 (5 bases). The CDR3 totals 13 residues. Trimming stripped 6 bases from V and 3 bases from J, with 15 bases between. Per the germline V gene, CDR1 is SQVTM and CDR2 is ANQGSEA. The CDR3 spells CSVTTTQGYEQYF. CDR3 nucleotides: TGCAGCGTCACAACAACTCAGGGCTACGAGCAGTACTTC.

The rearrangement joins TRBV9 to TRBJ2-6; D is undetermined. The V and J ends lost 4 bases and 0 bases respectively, with 5 bases between them. Germline CDR1 and CDR2: SGDLS and YYNGEE. The CDR3 runs 14 residues. Here the CDR3 DNA reads TGTGCCAGCAGCATTACCTCTGGGGCCAACGTCCTGACTTTC. The encoded protein is CASSITSGANVLTF.

The chain is built from TRBV20-1 and TRBJ2-1; perhaps D is TRBD1 or TRBD2 (7 bases each). The CDR3 covers 12 residues. Germline assignment: CDR1 DFQATT and CDR2 SNEGSKA (reference sequence). The V end was cut by 2 bases, the J end by 7 bases, with 9 bases between. The CDR3 coding sequence is TGCAGTGCTAGACAGGGGGGGAATGAGCAGTTCTTC. This sequence encodes CSARQGGNEQFF.

To note about this clonotype: At one end the junction does not follow the germline gene, possibly because of a read error. This chain uses TRBV7-6 with TRBJ2-7; no reliable D call. The CDR3 has 15 amino acids. Germline V gives CDR1 SGHVS, CDR2 FNYEAQ. The CDR3, as DNA: TGTGCCAGCAGCTTAAATGGCAGGCACTCCTACGAGCTGTACTTC. It encodes CASSLNGRHSYELYF.

This clonotype came up a few times. The chain recombines TRBV29-1 with TRBJ2-5; possible D gene TRBD1, 7 bases. CDR3 length equals 13 residues. V lost 6 bases, J lost 4 bases, and 15 bases lay in between. CDR1 and CDR2 (germline): SQVTM, ANQGSEA. Written as DNA, the CDR3 is TGCAGCGTCGACAGGGAGGCGGGAGAGACCCAGTACTTC. Its protein is CSVDREAGETQYF.

The V gene is TRBV20-1, the J gene TRBJ1-6; 9 bases map to TRBD1. Trimming at V came to 6 bases and at J to 5 bases, leaving 11 bases not matched to a gene. The CDR3 is 16 amino acids. CDR1 is DFQATT and CDR2 is SNEGSKA in the germline V gene (reference sequence). CDR3 nucleotide sequence: TGCAGTGCGACCACCATGGGACAGGGCGATAATTCACCCCTCCACTTT. This sequence encodes CSATTMGQGDNSPLHF.